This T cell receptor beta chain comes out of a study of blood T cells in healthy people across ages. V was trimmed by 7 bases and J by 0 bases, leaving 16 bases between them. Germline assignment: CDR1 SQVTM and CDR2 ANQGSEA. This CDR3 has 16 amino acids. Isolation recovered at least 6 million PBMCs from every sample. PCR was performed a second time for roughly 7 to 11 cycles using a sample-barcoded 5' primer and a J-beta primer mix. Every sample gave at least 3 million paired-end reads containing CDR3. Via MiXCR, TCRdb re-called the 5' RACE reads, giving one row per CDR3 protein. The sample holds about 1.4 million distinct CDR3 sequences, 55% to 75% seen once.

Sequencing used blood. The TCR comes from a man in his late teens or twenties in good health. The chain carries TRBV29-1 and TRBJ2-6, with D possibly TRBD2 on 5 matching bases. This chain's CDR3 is CSAAGVPNSGANVLTF. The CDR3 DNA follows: TGCAGCGCCGCGGGCGTCCCGAACTCTGGGGCCAACGTCCTGACTTTC.